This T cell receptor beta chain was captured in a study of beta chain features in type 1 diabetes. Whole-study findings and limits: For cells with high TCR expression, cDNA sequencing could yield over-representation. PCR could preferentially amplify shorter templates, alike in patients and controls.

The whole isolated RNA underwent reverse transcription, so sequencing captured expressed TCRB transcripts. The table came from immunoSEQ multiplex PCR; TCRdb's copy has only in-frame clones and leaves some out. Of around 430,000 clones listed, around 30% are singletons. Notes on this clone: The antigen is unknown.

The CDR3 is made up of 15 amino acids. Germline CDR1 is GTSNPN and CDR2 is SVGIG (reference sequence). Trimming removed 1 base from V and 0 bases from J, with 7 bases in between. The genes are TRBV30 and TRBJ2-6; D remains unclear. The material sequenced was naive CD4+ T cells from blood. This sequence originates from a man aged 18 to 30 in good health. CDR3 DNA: TGTGCCTGGAGTGCCTGGATCTCTGGGGCCAACGTCCTGACTTTC. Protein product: CAWSAWISGANVLTF.